This T cell receptor beta chain was found in a study of T cell changes during pregnancy in multiple sclerosis. Germline V gives CDR1 SGHVS, CDR2 FQNEAQ. This CDR3 contains 16 residues. V lost 6 bases to trimming and J lost 4 bases; unmatched junction nucleotides: 10. Data came from immunoSEQ multiplex PCR; TCRdb stores just in-frame clones and leaves some out. This table holds 15,000 to 20,000 clones, about 90% found once. Sample: CD8+ T cells from peripheral blood mononuclear cells, taken after pregnancy. This chain joins TRBV7-8 and TRBJ2-2; 8 positions match TRBD2. This clonotype originated in a female donor in good health, enrolled as a control in a pregnancy study. In DNA form, the CDR3 reads TGTGCCAGCAGTCCACTGGCGGGGGGAGGCACCGGGGAGCTGTTTTTT. Amino acid sequence: CASSPLAGGGTGELFF. The entire variable domain, with the rest obtained from reference TRBV7-8 and TRBJ2-2, is as follows: GAGVSQSPRYKVAKRGQDVALRCDPISGHVSLFWYQQALGQGPEFLTYFQNEAQLDKSGLPSDRFFAERPEGSVSTLKIQRTQQEDSAVYLCASSPLAGGGTGELFFGEGSRLTVL.